These 27 T cell receptor beta chains share one sample of origin, sequenced in a study of cytomegalovirus exposure and HLA in healthy donors. In the PCR, 60 Vbeta and 13 Jbeta primers were used. The protocol was immunoSEQ multiplex PCR, while the TCRdb copy is restricted to in-frame clones and leaves out a portion. Here the sample spans around 180,000 clones, about 88% being singletons. Sequenced sample: PBMCs. The receptor set was obtained from a girl under three years old in good health and CMV-seronegative.

The V call is TRBV7-3, the J call TRBJ2-1, with 14 bases aligning to TRBD2. The CDR3 has 17 amino acids. V gave up 1 base and J gave up 7 bases; unmatched junction bases: 6. Per the germline V gene, CDR1 is SGHTA and CDR2 is FQGTGA. The CDR3 sequence: CASSLSSGLAGENEQFF. The CDR3 bases are TGTGCCAGCAGCTTAAGTTCGGGACTAGCGGGAGAAAATGAGCAGTTCTTC.

V and J are TRBV29-1 and TRBJ1-1; weak D call: TRBD1 (5 bases). The V end was cut by 2 bases, the J end by 6 bases, with 13 bases between. This CDR3 region has 13 residues. CDR1 is SQVTM, CDR2 ANQGSEA, per germline. In DNA, the CDR3 is TGCAGCGTTGAATTAGAGGGAGGGGCTGAAGCTTTCTTT. It specifies CSVELEGGAEAFF.

This chain links TRBV27 with TRBJ2-7; 9 bases line up with TRBD2. CDR3 length: 14 residues. Germline V gives CDR1 MNHEY, CDR2 SMNVEV (reference sequence). V shed 2 bases and J 4 bases; nucleotides not matched to a gene: 3. CDR3 DNA sequence: TGTGCCAGCAGTTTAATAGCGGGAGCTTACGAGCAGTACTTC. It encodes CASSLIAGAYEQYF.

This clone was counted a single time. The chain links TRBV7-9 to TRBJ2-7; D call uncertain. Germline V lookup: CDR1 SEHNR, CDR2 FQNEAQ (reference sequence). Trimming took 4 bases from V and 3 from J, leaving 4 bases between them. The CDR3 extends over 11 amino acids. The CDR3: CASSSRYEQYF. For the CDR3, the DNA is TGTGCCAGCAGCTCCCGCTACGAGCAGTACTTC.

The gene calls are TRBV9 and TRBJ1-1; the match to TRBD1 covers 8 bases. V was clipped by 0 bases and J by 4 bases; unmatched bases: 2. This CDR3 region has 14 residues. Germline V CDR1 and CDR2: SGDLS, YYNGEE. This CDR3 reads CASSVVDRATEAFF. The CDR3 nucleotides are TGTGCCAGCAGCGTAGTGGACAGGGCCACTGAAGCTTTCTTT. Full variable domain (rest looked up from reference TRBV9 and TRBJ1-1): DSGVTQTPKHLITATGQRVTLRCSPRSGDLSVYWYQQSLDQGLQFLIQYYNGEERAKGNILERFSAQQFPDLHSELNLSSLELGDSALYFCASSVVDRATEAFFGQGTRLTVV.

The chain employs TRBV7-8 and TRBJ1-2; no clear D gene. The CDR3 sequence is 13 residues long. Germline lookup yields CDR1 SGHVS and CDR2 FQNEAQ. The V end was cut by 4 bases, the J end by 5 bases, with 11 bases between. In nucleotides, the CDR3 is TGTGCCAGCAGCTCCCTACAGAATTATGGCTACACCTTC. This encodes CASSSLQNYGYTF. Together with reference TRBV7-8 and TRBJ1-2, the CDR3 gives the full variable domain: GAGVSQSPRYKVAKRGQDVALRCDPISGHVSLFWYQQALGQGPEFLTYFQNEAQLDKSGLPSDRFFAERPEGSVSTLKIQRTQQEDSAVYLCASSSLQNYGYTFGSGTRLTVV.

CDR3 bases: TGTGCCAGCAGTGACAGGGGGCTAGCTTTCTTT. Its protein product is CASSDRGLAFF. The chain is built from TRBV6-1 and TRBJ1-1; TRBD1 agrees at 8 bases. The germline V gene has CDR1 MNHNS and CDR2 SASEGT. V gave up 3 bases and J gave up 10 bases; unmatched junction bases: 1. The CDR3 is 11 residues long.

The chain links TRBV4-2 to TRBJ1-1; possibly TRBD1 for D (5 bases). The V end was cut by 6 bases, the J end by 1 base, with 9 bases between. The germline CDR1 and CDR2 sequences are LGHNA and YNFKEQ. The CDR3 consists of 13 residues. CDR3 protein: CASSYRRNTEAFF. In nucleotides, the CDR3 is TGTGCCAGCAGTTACAGGAGGAACACTGAAGCTTTCTTT.

The chain is built from TRBV27 and TRBJ2-3, with 7 bases aligning to TRBD2. Looked up from germline, CDR1 is MNHEY and CDR2 is SMNVEV (reference sequence). The length of the CDR3 is 12 residues. V was pared by 8 bases and J by 11 bases, with 10 bases of the junction left unmatched. CDR3 nucleotide sequence: TGTGCCAGCGGACTAGGGTTCCTGCGGCAGTATTTT. Protein: CASGLGFLRQYF.

Here the CDR3 DNA reads TGTGCCAGCAGTTTGGAACTACCCACTGATACGCAGTATTTT. Translation: CASSLELPTDTQYF. The chain is built from TRBV27 and TRBJ2-3; no firm D call. CDR1 MNHEY and CDR2 SMNVEV come from the germline V gene (reference sequence). V lost 3 bases, J lost 6 bases, and 13 bases lay in between. This CDR3 is 14 amino acids long.

The V and J genes are TRBV7-2 and TRBJ2-6; the D gene is possibly TRBD2 (6 bases). The length of the CDR3 is 15 residues. V lost 5 bases and J 7 bases, leaving 15 bases between the germline ends. Germline V lookup: CDR1 SGHTA, CDR2 FQGNSA. The CDR3 sequence is CASSAGRLYANVLTF. Written as DNA, the CDR3 is TGTGCCAGCAGCGCGGGACGGCTGTATGCCAACGTCCTGACTTTC. Full variable domain (outside the CDR3, taken from reference TRBV7-2 and TRBJ2-6): GAGVSQSPSNKVTEKGKDVELRCDPISGHTALYWYRQSLGQGLEFLIYFQGNSAPDKSGLPSDRFSAERTGGSVSTLTIQRTQQEDSAVYLCASSAGRLYANVLTFGAGSRLTVL.

In nucleotides, the CDR3 is TGTGCCAGCAGTCCTAGACAGGGGCGCTACGAGCAGTACTTC. Translating gives CASSPRQGRYEQYF. V gene TRBV7-9 combines with J gene TRBJ2-7, with TRBD1 identical over 8 bases. This CDR3 region has 14 residues. CDR1 SEHNR and CDR2 FQNEAQ come from the germline V gene (reference sequence). After removal of 6 bases from V and 3 bases from J, the junction contained 7 bases not matched to a gene.

The chain uses TRBV7-2 and TRBJ1-1; D remains ambiguous. The germline V gene encodes CDR1 SGHTA and CDR2 FQGNSA. V was cut by 5 bases and J by 7 bases, with 14 bases left in between. The CDR3 contains 13 residues. In DNA, the CDR3 is TGTGCCAGCAGCGCCCAGGAAGGAGGTGAAGCTTTCTTT. It specifies CASSAQEGGEAFF.

This chain connects TRBV11-2 to TRBJ2-7; D is undetermined. From germline, CDR1 is SGHAT and CDR2 FQNNGV. The CDR3 is 15 amino acids. The V end was cut by 1 base, the J end by 2 bases, with 12 bases between. In nucleotides, the CDR3 is TGTGCCAGCAGCTTAGCTTTGCAGGAACCCTACGAGCAGTACTTC. Amino acids: CASSLALQEPYEQYF.

The chain uses TRBV4-1 and TRBJ2-1; 8 nucleotides agree with TRBD2. V dropped 4 bases and J dropped 3; count of bases not matched to a gene: 11. There are 17 residues in the CDR3. The germline V gene has CDR1 MGHRA and CDR2 YSYEKL. CDR3 nucleotides: TGCGCCAGCAGCCGATTTCATGCGGGAGGAGGCTACAATGAGCAGTTCTTC. This gives the protein CASSRFHAGGGYNEQFF.

The chain links TRBV4-1 to TRBJ2-7, with D unclear. Germline V gene sequence: CDR1 MGHRA, CDR2 YSYEKL. This CDR3 region has 15 residues. Deletions cut 1 base from V and 3 bases from J, with 13 bases between. The DNA for the CDR3 is TGCGCCAGCAGCCAAGTCAACAGAGTCGGCTACGAGCAGTACTTC. The encoded protein is CASSQVNRVGYEQYF.

Here the CDR3 DNA reads TGTGCCACCCCGGCCGAGGGGGGGGAAAATAGCAATCAGCCCCAGCATTTT. This translates into CATPAEGGENSNQPQHF. The J gene is TRBJ1-5, the V gene TRBV19; a possible D gene is TRBD1 (6 bases). The V gene lost 10 bases and the J gene lost 0 bases, with 22 bases spanning the gap. The CDR3 length is 17 residues. CDR1 and CDR2 (germline): LNHDA, SQIVND (reference sequence).

For the CDR3, the DNA is TGTGCCAGCAAAGGGCAGGGCACTGAAGCTTTCTTT. This codes for CASKGQGTEAFF. The V call is TRBV6-5, the J call TRBJ1-1, with TRBD1 as a possible D gene (5 bases). The CDR3 runs 12 residues. Between the trimmed V and J ends, which lost 7 bases and 4 bases, there was a span of 10 bases. Germline CDR1 is MNHEY and CDR2 is SVGAGI.

The CDR3 loop is CASSWAGSQPQHF. The CDR3 region has the DNA TGTGCCAGCAGTTGGGCGGGATCTCAGCCCCAGCATTTT. The rearrangement uses TRBV27 and TRBJ1-5; no reliable D call. The CDR3 loop spans 13 amino acids. The germline V and J ends were trimmed by 4 bases and 6 bases, with 10 bases remaining between them. Germline CDR1 MNHEY, CDR2 SMNVEV (reference sequence).

This clone was counted a single time. The chain's CDR3 is CASSFGGNTEAFF. CDR3 bases: TGTGCCAGCAGCTTTGGCGGTAACACTGAAGCTTTCTTT. The V gene is TRBV7-3, the J gene TRBJ1-1; D gene ambiguous. The CDR3 covers 13 residues. Deletions cut 3 bases from V and 2 bases from J, with 7 bases between. Germline CDR1 reads SGHTA; CDR2 reads FQGTGA.

The genes are TRBV5-4 and TRBJ2-1; 7 bases are shared with TRBD2. Trimming took 7 bases from V and 4 from J; bases not matched to a gene: 23. Germline V gives CDR1 SGHNT, CDR2 YYREEE (reference sequence). There are 19 residues in the CDR3. CDR3 region: CASQTLTSWEGSKYNEQFF. DNA of the CDR3: TGTGCCAGCCAGACCCTCACCTCGTGGGAGGGCTCCAAGTACAATGAGCAGTTCTTC.

The rearrangement uses TRBV10-2 and TRBJ2-3, with 11 bases fitting TRBD2. This CDR3 has 16 residues. V lost 7 bases, J lost 5 bases, and 11 bases stayed unmatched. CDR1 is WSHSY, CDR2 SAAADI, per germline. This CDR3 is CASTSLAGGPVDTQYF. In nucleotides, the CDR3 is TGCGCCAGCACATCGTTAGCGGGGGGGCCGGTAGATACGCAGTATTTT.

The rearrangement links TRBV13 to TRBJ1-1; D gene unclear. The V gene's germline CDR1 is PRHDT and CDR2 FYEKMQ (reference sequence). The CDR3 runs to 16 residues. V was trimmed by 5 bases and J by 3 bases, leaving 19 bases between them. The DNA of the CDR3 is TGTGCCAGCAGCGCGGCGGGGTCGGATCCTTACACTGAAGCTTTCTTT. Protein product: CASSAAGSDPYTEAFF.

The chain has TRBV21-1 and TRBJ1-2; the listed D gene, TRBD1, was not tested against the DNA. TRBV21-1 is classified as a pseudogene. CDR3 length: 18 amino acids. The CDR3 DNA sequence: TGTGCCAGCAGCAAAGGGGGGGACAGGGCTCTTTCTAACTATGGCTACACCTTC. This gives the protein CASSKGGDRALSNYGYTF.

The V call is TRBV11-2, the J call TRBJ1-2, with 7 bases matching TRBD1. The CDR3 contains 11 residues. Germline V CDR1 and CDR2: SGHAT, FQNNGV. Trimming cost V 8 bases and J 14 bases; bases outside gene matches: 11. The CDR3 DNA follows: TGTGCCAGCTCCGGGACAGCGGATCGGACCTTC. Translating gives CASSGTADRTF.

The chain employs TRBV5-1 and TRBJ1-1; TRBD1 is a possible D gene (6 bases). The ends were cut back, 5 bases at V and 2 bases at J, with 10 bases in the middle. The germline V gene has CDR1 SGHRS and CDR2 YFSETQ. The CDR3 length is 13 residues. The CDR3 DNA is TGCGCCAGCAGGACGGACAGTAACACTGAAGCTTTCTTT. This gives the protein CASRTDSNTEAFF.

This sequence joins TRBV2 and TRBJ2-5; D remains unclear. The CDR3 sequence is 14 residues long. CDR1 and CDR2 (germline): SNHLY, FYNNEI. V lost 5 bases and J 1 base, leaving 11 bases between the germline ends. CDR3 in amino acids: CASSIVSFQETQYF. CDR3 coding DNA: TGTGCCAGCAGTATAGTAAGTTTCCAAGAGACCCAGTACTTC.